The next 17 T cell receptor beta chains were all read from a single sample in a study of regulatory T cells in long-lasting Graves disease. Time point of the sample: newly diagnosed GD, antithyroid drugs for less than 3 months. RNA from PBMCs was the source of the TCR library. The TCR beta library used iRepertoire HTBI primers with Arm-PCR amplification of CDR3. TCRdb re-called the multiplex PCR reads through MiXCR, storing one row per CDR3 protein. The repertoire holds around 480,000 distinct CDR3 sequences, with roughly 17% as singletons. These data are also associated with another study on T cells in Graves' hyperthyroidism and ophthalmopathy.

The sequences come from peripheral blood mononuclear cells (PBMCs), collected at new diagnosis, from a patient treated with antithyroid drugs. Every receptor here comes from a man aged 40-55 years with Graves disease.

The chain recombines TRBV28 with TRBJ2-7, with TRBD2 as a possible D gene (6 bases). The CDR3 is 15 amino acids. V lost 3 bases to trimming and J lost 0 bases, with 12 bases between them. The V gene's germline CDR1 is MDHEN and CDR2 SYDVKM. This CDR3 is CASSFWRASSYEQYF. For the CDR3, the DNA is TGTGCCAGCAGTTTTTGGAGGGCGAGCTCCTACGAGCAGTACTTC. Full variable domain (remainder filled in from reference TRBV28 and TRBJ2-7): DVKVTQSSRYLVKRTGEKVFLECVQDMDHENMFWYRQDPGLGLRLIYFSYDVKMKEKGDIPEGYSVSREKKERFSLILESASTNQTSMYLCASSFWRASSYEQYFGPGTRLTVT.

This clonotype was observed at least ten times. This chain uses TRBV2 with TRBJ2-1; the match to TRBD2 covers 7 bases. J gave up 0 bases and V 4 bases, and 3 bases lay outside the gene matches. Looked up from germline, CDR1 is SNHLY and CDR2 is FYNNEI. This CDR3 region has 15 residues. CDR3 DNA sequence: TGTGCCAGCAGTGTCCGCGGGAGCTCCTACAATGAGCAGTTCTTC. It translates to CASSVRGSSYNEQFF.

This clonotype was seen a few times. The chain carries TRBV20-1 and TRBJ2-7; 9 nucleotides align to TRBD2. Germline V CDR1 and CDR2: DFQATT, SNEGSKA (reference sequence). The CDR3 has 14 amino acids. In nucleotides, the CDR3 is TGCAGCGGCCGGGGTAGCGGGAGCCACCTCGAGCAGTACTTC. It codes for CSGRGSGSHLEQYF.

The chain couples TRBV19 to TRBJ1-1; 8 bases fit TRBD1. The CDR3 loop spans 16 amino acids. The V gene end was trimmed by 7 bases and the J gene end by 5 bases; junction bases not matched to a gene: 15. The germline V gene encodes CDR1 LNHDA and CDR2 SQIVND (reference sequence). The CDR3 DNA reads TGTGCCAGTACCTCCCTCCGGACAGGGCGGCGGACTGAAGCTTTCTTT. It is translated as CASTSLRTGRRTEAFF.

This clonotype was detected ten times or more. The chain uses TRBV18 and TRBJ1-5, with 9 bases aligning to TRBD1. This CDR3 spans 16 amino acids. After removal of 2 bases from V and 7 bases from J, the junction contained 9 bases not matched to a gene. CDR1 is KGHSH, CDR2 LQKENI, per germline. The CDR3 region is CASSPETPGQGQPQHF. The CDR3 nucleotides are TGTGCCAGCTCACCAGAAACCCCGGGACAGGGACAGCCCCAGCATTTT.

The chain recombines TRBV28 with TRBJ1-6; possible D gene TRBD1, 5 bases. The CDR3 length is 17 residues. Germline V gene data show CDR1 as MDHEN and CDR2 as SYDVKM. V shed 3 bases and J shed 5 bases, with 17 bases lying between them. CDR3: CASSLLRWGADNSPLHF. CDR3 bases: TGTGCCAGCAGTTTGCTTCGGTGGGGCGCCGATAATTCACCCCTCCACTTT.

This clonotype has only a few counts. The chain uses TRBV24-1 and TRBJ1-6; D is undetermined. The CDR3 has 14 amino acids. The V end was cut by 5 bases, the J end by 5 bases, with 9 bases between. Germline lookup yields CDR1 KGHDR and CDR2 SFDVKD. CDR3 nucleotide sequence: TGTGCCACCAGTGCGGGCAGGAATAATTCACCCCTCCACTTT. It encodes CATSAGRNNSPLHF.

Here the CDR3 reads CASSPPGWQGASGYTF. For the CDR3, the DNA is TGTGCCAGCAGTCCACCCGGGTGGCAGGGGGCAAGTGGCTACACCTTC. V and J are TRBV6-1 and TRBJ1-2, with TRBD1 identical over 8 bases. Germline V gene sequence: CDR1 MNHNS, CDR2 SASEGT. This CDR3 has 16 amino acids. Trimming at V came to 5 bases and at J to 7 bases, leaving 15 bases not matched to a gene.

This clonotype was counted ten times or more. The chain carries TRBV15 and TRBJ1-5; D ambiguous. The CDR3 totals 15 residues. CDR1 and CDR2 (germline): LNHNV, YYDKDF (reference sequence). V was clipped by 5 bases and J by 0 bases, with 11 bases between them. The CDR3 reads CATSGGVNSNQPQHF. CDR3 in DNA: TGTGCCACCAGCGGTGGGGTAAATAGCAATCAGCCCCAGCATTTT.

This clonotype showed up just a few times. The chain carries TRBV9 and TRBJ1-3; D is possibly TRBD1 (5 bases). Germline values: CDR1 SGDLS, CDR2 YYNGEE. The ends were cut back, 4 bases at V and 3 bases at J, with 17 bases in the middle. The CDR3 runs to 16 residues. The CDR3 loop is CASSTRAREGGNTIYF. CDR3 sequence (DNA): TGTGCCAGCAGCACCCGTGCCAGGGAGGGTGGAAACACCATATATTTT.

This clonotype showed up just a few times. This chain connects TRBV12-3 or TRBV12-4 to TRBJ2-3; D remains ambiguous. Deletions cut 4 bases from V and 0 bases from J, with 11 bases between. The CDR3 is made up of 15 amino acids. The CDR3 DNA reads TGTGCCAGCAGTTCGGGCCCTCCTAGCACAGATACGCAGTATTTT. Its translation: CASSSGPPSTDTQYF.

A few counts support this clonotype. This chain connects TRBV7-8 to TRBJ1-6; D is uncertain. The CDR3 loop spans 12 amino acids. Germline V CDR1 and CDR2: SGHVS, FQNEAQ. V was shortened by 2 bases and J by 10 bases, with 6 bases between the two germline ends. In DNA form, the CDR3 reads TGTGCCAGCAGCTTAAGATCCTCACCCCTCCACTTT. This sequence encodes CASSLRSSPLHF.

Worth noting for this clonotype: This may come from a read error, since a much larger clone is one base off. The V gene is TRBV20-1, the J gene TRBJ2-1; 8 bases fit TRBD2. Germline V gene data show CDR1 as DFQATT and CDR2 as SNEGSKA (reference sequence). The trim removed 3 bases at V and 5 bases at J, leaving 12 bases unmatched. The length of the CDR3 is 16 residues. CDR3 residues: CSASPTVAGSHNEQFF. The CDR3, as DNA: TGCAGTGCTAGCCCAACAGTAGCGGGATCCCACAATGAGCAGTTCTTC.

This clonotype was picked up many times. The genes are TRBV12-5 and TRBJ2-5, with a tentative D call TRBD2 (6 bases). With 3 bases removed from V and 3 bases from J, the gap between germline ends came to 17 bases. The CDR3 runs to 16 residues. Looked up from germline, CDR1 is LGHNT and CDR2 is FRNRAP. The CDR3: CASGFAGLDEEETQYF. The CDR3 DNA reads as TGTGCTAGTGGTTTCGCGGGGCTAGATGAGGAAGAGACCCAGTACTTC.

Concerning this clonotype itself: Since a far larger clone is one base different, this is likely a read error. This chain links TRBV2 with TRBJ1-5; tentatively, D is TRBD1 (6 bases). The CDR3 totals 13 residues. Trimming cost V 5 bases and J 4 bases, with 9 bases left between them. CDR1 is SNHLY and CDR2 is FYNNEI in the germline V gene. CDR3 residues: CASSIGGNQPQHF. CDR3 nucleotide sequence: TGTGCCAGCAGTATAGGGGGGAATCAGCCCCAGCATTTT.

This clonotype was observed a few times. V usage is TRBV9 and J usage is TRBJ2-1; 13 nucleotides line up with TRBD2. J lost 9 bases, V lost 3 bases, and 9 bases had no gene match. The CDR3 is 16 amino acids. CDR1 is SGDLS and CDR2 is YYNGEE in the germline V gene. For the CDR3, the DNA is TGTGCCAGCAGCGCACCCGGGACTAGCGGGGTCTCTGAGCAGTTCTTC. Its translation: CASSAPGTSGVSEQFF.

This clonotype was seen ten or more times. The CDR3 DNA reads as TGTGCCAGCAGCCCCATCGTTCGGGGTGAAAAACTGTTTTTT. Its translation is CASSPIVRGEKLFF. The rearrangement links TRBV11-2 to TRBJ1-4; D not certain. Per germline, CDR1 SGHAT and CDR2 FQNNGV. V shed 5 bases and J shed 7 bases, with 14 bases lying between them. This CDR3 comprises 14 residues. The full variable domain, its missing parts supplied by reference TRBV11-2 and TRBJ1-4, is EAGVAQSPRYKIIEKRQSVAFWCNPISGHATLYWYQQILGQGPKLLIQFQNNGVVDDSQLPKDRFSAERLKGVDSTLKIQPAKLEDSAVYLCASSPIVRGEKLFFGSGTQLSVL.